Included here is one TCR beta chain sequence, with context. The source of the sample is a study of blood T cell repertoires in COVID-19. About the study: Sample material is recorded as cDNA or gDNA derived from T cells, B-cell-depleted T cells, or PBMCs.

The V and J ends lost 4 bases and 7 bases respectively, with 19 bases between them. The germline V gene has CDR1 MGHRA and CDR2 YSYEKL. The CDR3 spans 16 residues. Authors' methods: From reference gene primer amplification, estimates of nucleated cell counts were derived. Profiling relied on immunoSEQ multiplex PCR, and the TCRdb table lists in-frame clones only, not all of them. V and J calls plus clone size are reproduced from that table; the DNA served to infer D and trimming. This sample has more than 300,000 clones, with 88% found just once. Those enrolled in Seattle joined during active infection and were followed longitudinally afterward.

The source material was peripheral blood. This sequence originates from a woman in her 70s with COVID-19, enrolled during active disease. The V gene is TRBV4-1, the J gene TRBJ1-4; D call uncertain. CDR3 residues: CASSLLPRPSREKLFF. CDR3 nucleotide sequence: TGCGCCAGCAGCCTCCTTCCTAGACCCTCTCGTGAAAAACTGTTTTTT.